The next 10 T cell receptor beta chains were all read from a single sample in a study of T cells in Graves' hyperthyroidism and ophthalmopathy. RNA transcripts yielded amplified TCR beta CDR3 regions. Carried out on the TCR CDR3, a first-round RT-PCR used the HTBI primer set. TCRdb re-analysed the multiplex PCR reads in MiXCR, keeping a single row per CDR3 protein. Of 620,000 or so distinct CDR3 sequences in the sample, about 15% were seen once. The sequenced sample was blood. These receptors all come from a woman aged 50 to 60 with Graves' ophthalmopathy.

This clonotype was seen at least ten times. V usage is TRBV10-3 and J usage is TRBJ1-1, with 7 nucleotides matching TRBD1. CDR3 length: 14 residues. From germline, CDR1 is ENHRY and CDR2 SYGVKD. V lost 6 bases to trimming and J lost 1 base; unmatched junction nucleotides: 5. CDR3 DNA sequence: TGTGCCATCAGCGGGACAGTCCGGAACACTGAAGCTTTCTTT. It codes for CAISGTVRNTEAFF.

About this clonotype itself: A clone one base away is much larger, so this may be a read error. This chain uses TRBV27 with TRBJ2-7, with TRBD2 matching 7 bases. Looked up from germline, CDR1 is MNHEY and CDR2 is SMNVEV (reference sequence). The CDR3 covers 14 residues. Trimming at V came to 5 bases and at J to 2 bases, leaving 6 bases not matched to a gene. CDR3 coding DNA: TGTGCCAGCAGTCCCAGCGGGATCCCCTACGAGCAGTACTTC. It codes for CASSPSGIPYEQYF.

Ten or more counts support this clonotype. The junction does not match germline at one end; this may be a read error. V and J are TRBV7-2 and TRBJ2-1, with TRBD2 identical over 10 bases. CDR1 and CDR2 (germline): SGHTA, FQGNSA. The CDR3 consists of 15 residues. This chain's CDR3 is CASSLASGRANEQFF. The CDR3 DNA reads as TGTGCCAGCAGTTTAGCTAGCGGGAGAGCCAATGAGCAGTTCTTC.

At least ten counts were recorded for this clonotype. One end of the junction fails to match germline, which may point to a read error. V is TRBV2 and J is TRBJ2-2; possible D gene TRBD1, 6 bases. Per germline, CDR1 SNHLY and CDR2 FYNNEI. The CDR3 is 14 amino acids. CDR3 in DNA: TGTGCCAGCAGTGAAGTTAGGGACACCAGGGAGCTGTTTTTT. It codes for CASSEVRDTRELFF.

This clonotype showed up many times. This rearrangement joins TRBV20-1 to TRBJ2-5; 11 nucleotides agree with TRBD2. Germline loops: CDR1 DFQATT, CDR2 SNEGSKA (reference sequence). The junction had 6 bases not matched to a gene; V was cut back by 0 bases and J by 3 bases. This CDR3 contains 16 residues. The CDR3 DNA reads as TGCAGTGCTAGAGATCCTCTAGCGGGAGGAAAAGAGACCCAGTACTTC. Its translation is CSARDPLAGGKETQYF.

This clonotype was detected ten times or more. The CDR3 spells CASSHSATGELFF. CDR3 DNA sequence: TGTGCCAGCTCACATTCCGCCACCGGGGAGCTGTTTTTT. V and J are TRBV18 and TRBJ2-2; no clear D. In germline, CDR1 is KGHSH, CDR2 LQKENI. The CDR3 sequence is 13 residues long. V lost 4 bases, J lost 4 bases, and 7 bases lay in between.

This clonotype was detected only a few times. The V call is TRBV12-3 or TRBV12-4, the J call TRBJ2-1; D unresolved. This CDR3 has 16 residues. V lost 7 bases and J lost 0, with 16 bases in between. The CDR3 here is CASNPTESNSYNEQFF. In DNA form, the CDR3 reads TGTGCCAGCAATCCGACGGAAAGTAACTCCTACAATGAGCAGTTCTTC.

Concerning this clonotype: At one end, the junction sequence differs from germline, possibly due to a read error. The V and J genes are TRBV7-9 and TRBJ2-1; TRBD2 might be the D (6 bases). Germline CDR1 and CDR2: SEHNR and FQNEAQ (reference sequence). This CDR3 has 13 amino acids. CDR3 region: CASSSEPGTRRLF. For the CDR3, the DNA is TGTGCCAGCAGCTCAGAGCCCGGGACTCGGCGACTCTTC. The full variable domain, with the rest looked up from reference TRBV7-9 and TRBJ2-1, is DTGVSQNPRHKITKRGQNVTFRCDPISEHNRLYWYRQTLGQGPEFLTYFQNEAQLEKSRLLSDRFSAERPKGSFSTLEIQRTEQGDSAMYLCASSSEPGTRRLFGPGTRLTVL.

This clonotype was counted at least ten times. The CDR3, as DNA: TGTGCCAGCAGTTTAGTAATTCGGACAGGAGACTATGGCTACACCTTC. It yields the protein CASSLVIRTGDYGYTF. The chain has TRBV12-3 or TRBV12-4 and TRBJ1-2, with TRBD1 identical over 7 bases. V lost 1 base to trimming and J lost 3 bases; unmatched junction nucleotides: 8. This CDR3 comprises 16 residues.

The J gene is TRBJ2-7, the V gene TRBV6-5; D may be TRBD1 (5 bases). Germline V CDR1 and CDR2: MNHEY, SVGAGI. The V end lost 8 bases, the J end lost 2 bases, and 13 bases lay between the germline ends. The CDR3 has 13 amino acids. The CDR3 loop is CASSTGRTYEQYF. CDR3 in DNA: TGTGCCAGCTCCACAGGACGAACCTACGAGCAGTACTTC.